This TCR beta chain came from a study of T cell repertoires in ileal Crohn's disease (dated by TCRdb to about 2019). Background on the whole study: The median duration of disease was approximately eight years, and at the time of surgery about a third of patients were active smokers. All patients had surgery for a complication: stricturing disease in around 61% and penetrating disease in about 40%. Roughly half of the patients were given postoperative therapy, with 15 to 20 on anti-TNF agents and about a dozen on thiopurines. A prospective multicentre cohort supplied the roughly 57 Crohn's disease patients whose TCR repertoires were analysed. The study was conducted in parallel with a multicentre cohort built to find predictors of early endoscopic recurrence after ileocolonic resection. A Rutgeerts score higher than i0 was the definition used for endoscopic postoperative recurrence. A total of 170 or so mucosal samples from some 60 patients were sequenced, with samples obtained at several locations on the surgical specimen and at postoperative endoscopy. On the study overall, not on this receptor specifically: A significantly higher proportion of clonal expansions was observed in active smokers at surgery than in non-smokers (approximately 28% vs 17%, p=0.02). Compared with CD4 T cells, sorted CD8 T cells contained more high-frequency clones, which suggests that the mucosal expansions were mostly CD8. Endoscopic recurrence was linked to a higher percentage of high-frequency clones at surgery, and recurrence occurred in every patient whose clonality exceeded 26.8% (18/57). Mucosal CD4 and CD8 T cells were sorted and sequenced only in a subgroup of patients, whose size was not stated.

As for this clone: Its recognized antigen is unknown. No base-level quality is on record; no much larger clone is a single base apart.

Eligible patients were adults with ileal or ileocolonic Crohn's disease who had an indication for ileocolonic resection. Before DNA extraction, whole ileal mucosal biopsies were kept frozen at -80 degrees C. Genomic DNA was isolated from frozen whole biopsies using a TRizol-based method, and the DNA was quantified with a NanoDrop 2000 spectrophotometer. For commercial TCRB immunosequencing, roughly 0.5 micrograms of biopsy DNA were submitted for each sample. A two-step, amplification bias-controlled multiplex PCR was used by Adaptive Biotechnology to amplify CDR3 regions from genomic DNA. Primers covering every V and J gene segment were used in the first PCR, while barcodes and Illumina adapters were added in the second PCR. An Illumina instrument was used to sequence the CDR3 libraries. As for how the authors treated the data: The analysis drew on both the pipelines supplied by the vendor and custom analysis of the raw data in R/Bioconductor running R version 3.3.0. Clonality, ranging from 0 to 1, was calculated as the inverse of the normalised Shannon entropy of all productive clones. The repertoire share taken up by the top 100 clones defined high-frequency clones, and only clones that passed a 95% confidence test were kept. Overlap between samples was measured with the Morisita-Horn index, while repertoire diversity was measured with the Simpson index. The table was pulled from immuneACCESS by TCRdb, which kept in-frame rearrangements only. Such tables lose some clones; where checked, under half of the loss comes from unresolved V genes, and the rest has no known cause. From that table come the V and J calls and clone size; the DNA was used to work out D and trimming. The sample table lists about 15,000 clones, roughly 60% of them with a count of one. The leading ten clones occupy roughly 6.7% of the sample.

From its cysteine to its phenylalanine, the CDR3 spans 13 amino acids. Just CDR3 DNA is preserved here, 39 bases in frame from base 1. CDR1 and CDR2 were assigned from the germline V gene as SGHNT and YENEEA. A distance of 13 bases separates the germline ends of V and J, which lose 11 bases and 2 bases respectively. Recombination joined TRBV11-3 with TRBJ2-1; matching of 6 bases hints at TRBD1 as the D gene. This TCR was sampled from an adult with Crohn's disease. Source material: ileal tissue. CDR3 region: CAGRQVAYNEQFF. DNA sequence: TGTGCCGGGCGACAGGTAGCCTACAATGAGCAGTTCTTC.